This paragraph reports one TCR beta chain. Germline V lookup: CDR1 SGHTA, CDR2 FQGTGA. The V gene end was trimmed by 2 bases and the J gene end by 4 bases; junction bases not matched to a gene: 4. The CDR3 is 15 residues long. The RNA input was about 0.5 to 1 ug, and it was reverse transcribed with random hexamers. The CDR3 of TCR beta was amplified by immunoSEQ multiplex PCR across 54 Vbeta and 13 Jbeta. Each CDR3 protein is one row after TCRdb ran MiXCR on the immunoSEQ multiplex PCR reads. The repertoire holds around 130,000 distinct CDR3 sequences, with about 90% as singletons. These data belong to a study of CD8 T cells in Susac syndrome.

Sequencing used CD8+ T cells from PBMCs. The TCR originated in a human donor with multiple sclerosis. The rearrangement links TRBV7-3 to TRBJ2-3, with TRBD2 matching over 9 bases. CDR3 bases: TGTGCCAGCAGCTTACTGCGGGAGGGCCCAGATACGCAGTATTTT. Translated, it gives CASSLLREGPDTQYF.